This T cell receptor (beta chain) was found in a study of response to subunit inactivated influenza vaccine. TCRdb re-called the RT-PCR reads through MiXCR, storing one row per CDR3 protein. The table lists around 520,000 distinct CDR3 sequences, roughly 10% of them singletons. The CDR3 has 15 residues. The V gene's germline CDR1 is MNHEY and CDR2 SVGEGT. V dropped 6 bases and J dropped 8; count of bases not matched to a gene: 11. A word on this clonotype: What it binds is unknown.

Study results and caveats: The study's authors posited that every seasonal influenza vaccination enlists few new T cells.

This TCR was recovered from a man between 45 and 60 years old who received an inactivated influenza vaccine. The V call is TRBV6-2 or TRBV6-3, the J call TRBJ2-3, with TRBD2 matching over 10 bases. The material sequenced was PBMCs from blood, taken on the day of vaccination. The CDR3 DNA reads TGTGCCAGCAGCACAGCGGGAGGGCCCTCGGGTACGCAGTATTTT. Encoded protein: CASSTAGGPSGTQYF.